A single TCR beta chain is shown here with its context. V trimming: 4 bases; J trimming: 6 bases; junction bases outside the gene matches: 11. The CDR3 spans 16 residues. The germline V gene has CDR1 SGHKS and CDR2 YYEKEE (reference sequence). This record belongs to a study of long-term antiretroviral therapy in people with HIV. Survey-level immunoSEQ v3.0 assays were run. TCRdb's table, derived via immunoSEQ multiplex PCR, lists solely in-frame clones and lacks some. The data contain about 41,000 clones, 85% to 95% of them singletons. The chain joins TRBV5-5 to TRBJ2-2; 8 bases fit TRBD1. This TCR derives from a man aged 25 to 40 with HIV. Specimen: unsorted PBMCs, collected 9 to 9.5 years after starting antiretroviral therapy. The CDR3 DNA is TGTGCCAGCAGCCAGAATCAGGGGGCTAGGGCCGGGGAGCTGTTTTTT. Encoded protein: CASSQNQGARAGELFF.